This TCR beta chain originates from a study of CD8 T cells in ankylosing spondylitis. The authors made TCR beta libraries by quantitative 5'-RACE with molecular barcodes. Each CDR3 protein gets one entry after TCRdb re-called the 5' RACE reads with MiXCR. The data hold a few hundred thousand distinct CDR3 sequences, with about 9.9% observed a single time. This clonotype was counted a single time. CDR3 size: 17 residues. In germline, CDR1 is GTSNPN, CDR2 SVGIG (reference sequence). Trimming removed 5 bases from V and 4 bases from J, with 27 bases in between. The sequencing input was blood, either unsorted or a sorted T cell fraction (not recorded which). The receptor was isolated from a female donor with ankylosing spondylitis or in good health (not recorded which). This chain connects TRBV30 to TRBJ2-7; D may be TRBD1 or TRBD2 (5 bases each). DNA for the CDR3: TGTGCCTGGGAAGGGTCCCGAAACCGGGACCGTGGTTACGAGCAGTACTTC. The encoded protein is CAWEGSRNRDRGYEQYF.